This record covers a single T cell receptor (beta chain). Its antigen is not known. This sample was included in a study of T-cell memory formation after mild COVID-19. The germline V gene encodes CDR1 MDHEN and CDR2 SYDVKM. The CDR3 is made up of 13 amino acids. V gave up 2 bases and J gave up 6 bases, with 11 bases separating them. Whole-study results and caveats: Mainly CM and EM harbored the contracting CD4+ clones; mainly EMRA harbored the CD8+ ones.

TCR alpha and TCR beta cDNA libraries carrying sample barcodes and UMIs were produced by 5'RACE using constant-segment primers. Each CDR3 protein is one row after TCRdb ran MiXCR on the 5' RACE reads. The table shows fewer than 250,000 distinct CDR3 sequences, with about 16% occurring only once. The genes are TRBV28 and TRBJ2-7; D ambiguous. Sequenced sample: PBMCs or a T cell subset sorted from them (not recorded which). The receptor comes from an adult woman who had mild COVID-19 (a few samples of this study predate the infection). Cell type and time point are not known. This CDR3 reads CASSLLKASEQYF. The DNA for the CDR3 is TGTGCCAGCAGTTTACTAAAAGCCAGCGAGCAGTACTTC. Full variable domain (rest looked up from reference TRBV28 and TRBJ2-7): DVKVTQSSRYLVKRTGEKVFLECVQDMDHENMFWYRQDPGLGLRLIYFSYDVKMKEKGDIPEGYSVSREKKERFSLILESASTNQTSMYLCASSLLKASEQYFGPGTRLTVT.